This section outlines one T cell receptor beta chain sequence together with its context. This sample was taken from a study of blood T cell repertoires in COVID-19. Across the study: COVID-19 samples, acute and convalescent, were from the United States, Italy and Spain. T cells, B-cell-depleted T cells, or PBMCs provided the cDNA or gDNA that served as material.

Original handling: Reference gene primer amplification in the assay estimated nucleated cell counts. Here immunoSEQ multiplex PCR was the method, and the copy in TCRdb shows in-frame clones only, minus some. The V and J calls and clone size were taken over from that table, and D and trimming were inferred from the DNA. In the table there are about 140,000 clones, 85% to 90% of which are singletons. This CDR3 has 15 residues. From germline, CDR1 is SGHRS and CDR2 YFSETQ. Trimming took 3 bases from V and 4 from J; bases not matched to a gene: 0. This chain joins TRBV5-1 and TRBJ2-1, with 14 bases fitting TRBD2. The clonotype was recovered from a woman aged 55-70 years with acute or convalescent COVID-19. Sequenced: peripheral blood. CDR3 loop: CASSWTSGGYNEQFF. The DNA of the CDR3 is TGCGCCAGCAGCTGGACTAGCGGGGGGTACAATGAGCAGTTCTTC.